The present T cell receptor (delta chain) was sequenced within a study of Vδ1+ human thymocytes. Findings and limits, study-wide: Thymic TRG and TRD repertoires appeared highly polyclonal, with Gaussian CDR3 length distributions.

Trimming cost V 0 bases and J 5 bases, with 9 bases left between them. The CDR3 spans 13 residues. The germline gives CDR1 GEAIGNYY, CDR2 EKD. The sorted cells were CD3+ Vdelta1+ Vdelta2- thymocytes from alphabeta-depleted thymus. The table lists this clone with a few counts. As yet, its antigen is unknown. A read error may be the cause here, since a much bigger clone is one base away. This sample includes further DNA sequences coding for the same CDR3. Sequences come from RNA converted to cDNA by reverse transcription. Multiplex PCR used pooled V-gene forward primers and a constant-region reverse primer to amplify CDR3s. TCRdb reanalyzed the multiplex PCR reads using CATT. This sample has some 54,000 delta-chain clones, with more than 15% found just once.

This receptor was obtained from a boy in the first two years of life who had congenital heart surgery. Material: Vdelta1+ gamma-delta thymocytes from the thymus. The subset denotes: FACS-sorted CD3+ TCRalphabeta- TCRVdelta1+ TCRVdelta2- thymocytes. The rearrangement links TRDV2 to TRDJ1; unclear D gene. This chain's CDR3 is CACDTDCDDKLIF. CDR3 bases: TGTGCCTGTGACACCGACTGTGATGATAAACTCATCTTT.